The present T cell receptor beta chain was sequenced within a study of OX40 agonist ivuxolimab in advanced cancers. Turning to the overall study: Ivuxolimab was a fully human IgG2 agonistic monoclonal antibody targeting the costimulatory receptor OX40 (CD134). Intravenous ivuxolimab was administered to patients every 2 weeks at six dose levels: 0.01, 0.1, 0.3, 1.5, 3 and 10 mg/kg. The purpose of peripheral TCRbeta sequencing was to test whether ivuxolimab changed TCR sequence diversity and led to clonal T-cell expansion. Partial responses occurred in three dose-escalation patients: two with cutaneous melanoma and one with hepatocellular carcinoma. Of the approximately 50 patients in dose escalation, 19 had hepatocellular carcinoma, some 15 had melanoma, 9 had renal cell carcinoma and 9 had head and neck cancer. Prior anti-PD-1, anti-PD-L1 or anti-CTLA-4 therapy was permitted, and checkpoint inhibitors had been received by roughly 42% of dose-escalation patients. The paper reports the monotherapy dose-escalation portion (N of about 56 patients) of the phase I ivuxolimab trial. In the dose-escalation cohort, around four fifths of patients were male, and the mean age was approximately 60 years with a range of roughly 23 to 79. Study-wide findings and limitations: At doses of 0.1 to 3.0 mg/kg, clonal expansion of both CD4+ and CD8+ blood T cells was observed from baseline to week 6. Low levels of normalized T-cell clonal expansion were also shown by some nonresponding patients. The antigen specificity of the clonally expanded peripheral T cells was not determined. In the 0.1-3.0 mg/kg groups, partial responders were among the patients with the lowest normalized peripheral clonal expansion, particularly in CD8+ T cells. After ivuxolimab, expanded clones were on average more numerous among CD8+ T cells than among CD4+ T cells.

The trial excluded patients who had a history of autoimmune disease or were on systemic immunosuppression. Peripheral blood for TCR sequencing was collected from all dose cohorts at baseline, on cycle 4 day 1, and on cycle 7 day 1. Samples were obtained from an open-label, multicenter, first-in-human phase I dose-escalation trial of ivuxolimab. The trial enrolled adults with locally advanced or metastatic head and neck squamous cell, hepatocellular, melanoma or renal cell carcinoma. Before TCR sequencing, CD4+ T cells and CD8+ T cells from peripheral blood were sorted into separate populations. Worth noting for this clone: Its cognate antigen has yet to be identified. Base qualities are not recorded, but no much larger clone differs from it by a single base.

To sequence the TCRbeta CDR3 region, genomic DNA was isolated from the sorted cells. TCRbeta CDR3 regions were sequenced using the immunoSEQ Assay. TCRdb took this table from immuneACCESS and kept in-frame rearrangements with V and J called. Such tables lack part of the clones; where checked against another copy, unresolved V genes explain under half of the gap, and the rest is unexplained. The sample table lists tens of thousands of clones, 85% to 90% of them with a count of one. Jointly, the top ten make up under 3% of the sample. Via the germline V gene, CDR1 is SQVTM and CDR2 ANQGSEA. From cysteine to phenylalanine, the CDR3 is 13 amino acids long. The retained sequence is limited to the CDR3, 39 bases, with the frame set at the first base. V lost 1 base and J lost 7 bases; the stretch between them is 10 bases long.

Specimen: CD4+ or CD8+ T cells sorted from blood, collected in a trial of the OX40 agonist ivuxolimab. The source is an adult with an advanced solid tumor such as melanoma, head and neck, liver or kidney cancer. In this chain, TRBV29-1 is recombined with TRBJ2-2, with the D segment identity uncertain. CDR3 reads: CSVEGRKDGELFF. The nucleotide sequence is TGCAGCGTTGAAGGGCGCAAAGACGGGGAGCTGTTTTTT.